The 19 T cell receptor beta chains below were found in one sample sequenced in a study of control samples from healthy donors and cancer patients. Clones were sequenced by immunoSEQ multiplex PCR, and TCRdb holds only the in-frame ones, with some missing. The table includes about 100,000 clones, around 90% detected once. Sequenced: blood. The receptors were gathered from a man aged 30-40 years in good health.

The gene calls are TRBV5-1 and TRBJ2-7; the match to TRBD1 covers 8 bases. V shed 4 bases and J 0 bases; nucleotides not matched to a gene: 9. The germline V gene has CDR1 SGHRS and CDR2 YFSETQ. The CDR3 has 16 amino acids. The CDR3 sequence is CASSALTGASSYEQYF. CDR3 coding DNA: TGCGCCAGCAGCGCCCTGACAGGGGCTAGCTCCTACGAGCAGTACTTC.

J is TRBJ1-2 and V is TRBV18, with D maybe TRBD1 (5 bases). Deletions cut 6 bases from V and 7 bases from J, with 15 bases between. There are 13 residues in the CDR3. CDR1 and CDR2 from the germline V gene are KGHSH and LQKENI. CDR3 sequence (DNA): TGTGCCAGCTCCCGGGGCGACCCGTTTGGCTACACCTTC. Its translation: CASSRGDPFGYTF.

This chain joins TRBV10-3 and TRBJ1-1; no firm D call. Trimming cost V 3 bases and J 2 bases, with 10 bases left between them. The CDR3 sequence is 14 residues long. Germline CDR1 and CDR2: ENHRY and SYGVKD. The CDR3 spells CAISDSTGNTEAFF. DNA for the CDR3: TGTGCCATCAGTGATTCGACGGGAAACACTGAAGCTTTCTTT.

This chain joins TRBV5-1 and TRBJ2-2; 9 bases match TRBD1. Germline V lookup: CDR1 SGHRS, CDR2 YFSETQ. The CDR3 runs 15 residues. Germline trimming cut 4 bases from V and 6 bases from J; bases unmatched to any gene: 7. The CDR3 reads CASSPGQGGPGELFF. The CDR3 bases are TGCGCCAGCAGCCCGGGACAGGGAGGTCCCGGGGAGCTGTTTTTT.

The chain employs TRBV18 and TRBJ2-7; D is unresolved. V dropped 5 bases and J dropped 2 bases, with 10 bases sitting between them. CDR3 size: 13 residues. CDR1 is KGHSH, CDR2 LQKENI, per germline. The CDR3 bases are TGTGCCAGCTCAGGAAGACAACCCTACGAGCAGTACTTC. Residues: CASSGRQPYEQYF.

Turning to this clone: The junction departs from germline at one end; a sequencing error may be responsible. V and J are TRBV24-1 and TRBJ2-1; 9 bases are shared with TRBD1. Germline-derived CDR1 and CDR2 are KGHDR and SFDVKD. The CDR3 is made up of 16 amino acids. The chain's CDR3 is CTTSDPGGDREGEQFF. The CDR3 nucleotides read TGTACCACCAGTGACCCAGGGGGGGACAGGGAGGGTGAGCAGTTCTTC.

The chain links TRBV24-1 to TRBJ2-2; TRBD1 matches at 8 bases. Germline V gene data show CDR1 as KGHDR and CDR2 as SFDVKD. There are 17 residues in the CDR3. V was clipped by 2 bases and J by 1 base; unmatched bases: 5. CDR3 in DNA: TGTGCCACCAGTGATTGGGCCGGGACAGGGAACACCGGGGAGCTGTTTTTT. The encoded protein is CATSDWAGTGNTGELFF.

This chain connects TRBV5-4 to TRBJ2-3; no firm D call. The length of the CDR3 is 13 residues. Trimming pared 4 bases from V and 2 bases from J, leaving 8 bases between. The germline CDR1 and CDR2 sequences are SGHNT and YYREEE (reference sequence). Written as DNA, the CDR3 is TGTGCCAGCAGCGGATCCTTCACAGATACGCAGTATTTT. Its protein is CASSGSFTDTQYF. The full variable domain, rest sourced from reference TRBV5-4 and TRBJ2-3, is ETGVTQSPTHLIKTRGQQVTLRCSSQSGHNTVSWYQQALGQGPQFIFQYYREEENGRGNFPPRFSGLQFPNYSSELNVNALELDDSALYLCASSGSFTDTQYFGPGTRLTVL.

The V gene is TRBV4-1, the J gene TRBJ2-2; the match to TRBD1 covers 9 bases. Looked up from germline, CDR1 is MGHRA and CDR2 is YSYEKL. Germline trimming cut 1 base from V and 4 bases from J; bases unmatched to any gene: 1. The CDR3 extends over 15 amino acids. CDR3 protein: CASSQGDRVTGELFF. CDR3 DNA: TGCGCCAGCAGCCAAGGGGACAGGGTCACCGGGGAGCTGTTTTTT.

The chain links TRBV6-5 to TRBJ2-7; perhaps TRBD2 as D (6 bases). Trimming pared 7 bases from V and 7 bases from J, leaving 20 bases between. Looked up from germline, CDR1 is MNHEY and CDR2 is SVGAGI. The CDR3 length is 14 residues. DNA for the CDR3: TGTGCCAGCACCGACGGACACGCCGCGGGAGAGCAGTACTTC. Protein sequence: CASTDGHAAGEQYF.

V and J are TRBV19 and TRBJ1-6; 10 bases match TRBD1. Germline V gene data show CDR1 as LNHDA and CDR2 as SQIVND (reference sequence). With V trimmed by 2 bases and J by 4 bases, 5 bases remained unmatched. The CDR3 is made up of 17 amino acids. This CDR3 is CASSIRDRGSYNSPLHF. The CDR3 region has the DNA TGTGCCAGTAGTATAAGGGACAGGGGATCGTATAATTCACCCCTCCACTTT. The full variable domain, completed using reference TRBV19 and TRBJ1-6, is DGGITQSPKYLFRKEGQNVTLSCEQNLNHDAMYWYRQDPGQGLRLIYYSQIVNDFQKGDIAEGYSVSREKKESFPLTVTSAQKNPTAFYLCASSIRDRGSYNSPLHFGNGTRLTVT.

Here the CDR3 DNA reads TGTGCCAGCAGTTTTTCCGCTCGGGACGAGCAGTACTTC. It codes for CASSFSARDEQYF. J is TRBJ2-7 and V is TRBV28, with unresolved D. The CDR3 has 13 amino acids. The ends were cut back, 3 bases at V and 5 bases at J, with 11 bases in the middle. Germline CDR1 MDHEN, CDR2 SYDVKM.

The J gene is TRBJ1-4, the V gene TRBV28; maybe TRBD1 (5 bases). This CDR3 contains 14 residues. Per the germline V gene, CDR1 is MDHEN and CDR2 is SYDVKM. V lost 5 bases and J 7 bases, leaving 14 bases between the germline ends. CDR3 bases: TGTGCCAGCAGTCCGCGGACAAAGGGTGAAAAACTGTTTTTT. Translating gives CASSPRTKGEKLFF.

V usage is TRBV13 and J usage is TRBJ2-1, with D unclear. V was pared by 6 bases and J by 10 bases, with 16 bases between. Germline lookup yields CDR1 PRHDT and CDR2 FYEKMQ (reference sequence). CDR3 length equals 13 residues. CDR3 region: CASSLPLLVEQFF. In nucleotides, the CDR3 is TGTGCCAGCAGTTTGCCCCTCTTAGTGGAGCAGTTCTTC.

This chain joins TRBV27 and TRBJ1-5; D is unclear. The CDR3 consists of 15 residues. The V end was cut by 3 bases, the J end by 2 bases, with 11 bases between. Looked up from germline, CDR1 is MNHEY and CDR2 is SMNVEV (reference sequence). The CDR3: CASSFAGLGNQPQHF. CDR3 nucleotide sequence: TGTGCCAGCAGTTTTGCGGGTCTCGGCAATCAGCCCCAGCATTTT.

Only one count was recorded for this clone. The V call is TRBV5-1, the J call TRBJ2-7; TRBD1 agrees at 7 bases. The CDR3 is made up of 12 amino acids. Germline CDR1 is SGHRS and CDR2 is YFSETQ. Trimming cost V 4 bases and J 4 bases; bases outside gene matches: 2. In DNA form, the CDR3 reads TGCGCCAGCAGCCTACAGGGGTACGAGCAGTACTTC. This translates into CASSLQGYEQYF.

The chain uses TRBV19 and TRBJ1-1; possibly TRBD1 for D (5 bases). There are 14 residues in the CDR3. From germline, CDR1 is LNHDA and CDR2 SQIVND (reference sequence). V was trimmed by 3 bases and J by 0 bases, leaving 8 bases between them. Here the CDR3 reads CASSIGGMNTEAFF. In DNA, the CDR3 is TGTGCCAGTAGTATTGGGGGTATGAACACTGAAGCTTTCTTT. The whole variable domain, remainder taken from reference TRBV19 and TRBJ1-1, is DGGITQSPKYLFRKEGQNVTLSCEQNLNHDAMYWYRQDPGQGLRLIYYSQIVNDFQKGDIAEGYSVSREKKESFPLTVTSAQKNPTAFYLCASSIGGMNTEAFFGQGTRLTVV.

CDR3 in amino acids: CASSHRTGVDEQYF. As DNA, the CDR3 is TGTGCCAGCAGCCACAGGACAGGGGTGGACGAGCAGTACTTC. The J gene is TRBJ2-7, the V gene TRBV5-5, with TRBD1 matching over 9 bases. Per the germline V gene, CDR1 is SGHKS and CDR2 is YYEKEE (reference sequence). The CDR3 is made up of 14 amino acids. V shed 4 bases and J 5 bases; nucleotides not matched to a gene: 7.

The V call is TRBV7-9, the J call TRBJ2-2; D unresolved. Germline V gene lookup returns CDR1 SEHNR and CDR2 FQNEAQ (reference sequence). CDR3 length: 16 amino acids. V shed 3 bases and J shed 4 bases, with 15 bases lying between them. The CDR3 loop is CASSFRATSSTGELFF. CDR3 nucleotides: TGTGCCAGCAGCTTCCGGGCGACTTCGAGCACCGGGGAGCTGTTTTTT.